This T cell receptor beta chain was profiled in a study of graft-versus-host responses after intestinal transplantation. TCRdb's table, derived via immunoSEQ multiplex PCR, lists solely in-frame clones and lacks some. The data show tens of thousands of clones, 75% to 95% seen once. Concerning this clone: Antigen unknown.

Specimen: unstimulated CD8+ T cells sorted from spleen or lymph node cells, collected before intestinal transplant. This clonotype was sampled from a human donor who received an intestinal transplant.

In DNA, the CDR3 is TGTGCCAGCAGCTTTGATGATCCCAATGAGCAGTTCTTC. Protein: CASSFDDPNEQFF. The chain joins TRBV7-6 to TRBJ2-1; D uncertain. In germline, CDR1 is SGHVS, CDR2 FNYEAQ. CDR3 length equals 13 residues. Trimming pared 3 bases from V and 6 bases from J, leaving 9 bases between.